This T cell receptor (beta chain) is drawn from a study of cytomegalovirus exposure and HLA in healthy donors. The V gene's germline CDR1 is ENHRY and CDR2 SYGVKD. The CDR3 is 16 amino acids. Amplification used 60 Vbeta primers and 13 Jbeta primers. Original handling: It was a later analysis that counted approximately 81 million unique TCR beta chains, of which roughly 11 million were shared. Measured with immunoSEQ multiplex PCR; TCRdb has only the in-frame clones, and not every one. That table gives V, J and clone size, and the DNA gave D and trimming. Here the sample spans about 160,000 clones, about 80% being singletons. Study-wide results and caveats: Later analysis identified a missense DCLRE1C variant that was linked to TCR beta V- and J-gene trimming.

Of note for this clone: The antigen is undetermined. A read error may produce the germline difference seen at one junction end. The same CDR3 is also encoded by other DNA sequences in this sample.

The specimen sequenced was PBMCs. This sequence originates from a man younger than 45 in good health and CMV-seronegative. V is TRBV10-3 and J is TRBJ1-5, with a tentative D call TRBD1 (6 bases). DNA for the CDR3: TGTGCCATCAGTGAGTCGTACGGACAGAAGAATCAGCCCCAACATTTT. Its protein is CAISESYGQKNQPQHF.